Sequencing of this TCR beta chain was carried out in a study of neurological immune-mediated disorders. Study conclusions and caveats: None of the CDR3 amino acid sequences of expanded clones were shared across subjects, and this suggested private repertoires in all groups.

The CDR3 has 14 residues. V was pared by 8 bases and J by 3 bases, with 17 bases between. Germline V lookup: CDR1 MDHEN, CDR2 SYDVKM. One entry per CDR3 protein results from TCRdb running MiXCR on the 5' RACE reads. The data show fewer than 90,000 distinct CDR3 sequences, over 9% seen once. Details on this clonotype: The antigen is undetermined. This may come from a read error, since a much larger clone is one base off.

PBMCs stored at -80 C, numbering 2 million, were the origin of the unsorted libraries. The sequenced sample was PBMCs. This TCR came from a man between 35 and 55 years old in good health. The chain is built from TRBV28 and TRBJ2-7, with D perhaps TRBD1 or TRBD2 (6 bases each). The CDR3 spells CASGLVEGGYEQYF. CDR3 DNA: TGTGCCAGCGGTCTAGTAGAGGGGGGCTACGAGCAGTACTTC.